Sequencing of this TCR beta chain was carried out in a study of blood T cell repertoires in COVID-19. How the authors handled the data: Counts of nucleated cells, estimated from reference gene primer amplification, were obtained. The protocol was immunoSEQ multiplex PCR, while the TCRdb copy is restricted to in-frame clones and leaves out a portion. That table gives V, J and clone size, and the DNA gave D and trimming. The sample contains around 89,000 clones, around 89% of which appear only once. This clone was seen once. Germline assignment: CDR1 SGDLS and CDR2 YYNGEE. After removal of 1 base from V and 3 bases from J, the junction contained 4 bases not matched to a gene. This CDR3 region has 15 residues.

The sequenced sample consisted of peripheral blood. This clonotype was obtained from a man between 60 and 70 years old with acute or convalescent COVID-19. The chain carries TRBV9 and TRBJ2-1; 7 bases fit TRBD2. CDR3 sequence: CASSVRLADYNEQFF. Here the CDR3 DNA reads TGTGCCAGCAGCGTACGACTAGCTGACTACAATGAGCAGTTCTTC.